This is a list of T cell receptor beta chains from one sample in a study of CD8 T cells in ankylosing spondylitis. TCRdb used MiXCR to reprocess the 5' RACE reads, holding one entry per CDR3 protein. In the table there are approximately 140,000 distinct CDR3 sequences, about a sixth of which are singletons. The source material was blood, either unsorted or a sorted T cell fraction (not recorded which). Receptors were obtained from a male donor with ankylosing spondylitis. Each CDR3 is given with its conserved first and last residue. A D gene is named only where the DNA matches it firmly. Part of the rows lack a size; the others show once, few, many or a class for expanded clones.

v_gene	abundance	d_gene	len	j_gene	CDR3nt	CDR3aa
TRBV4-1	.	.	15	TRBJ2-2	TGCGCCAGCAGCCTACCAGACTCGTTCGCCGGGGAGCTGTTTTTT	CASSLPDSFAGELFF
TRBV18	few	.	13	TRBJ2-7	TGTGCCAGCTCACGGGACACAGCCTACGAGCAGTACTTC	CASSRDTAYEQYF
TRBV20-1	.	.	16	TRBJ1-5	TGCAGTGCTAGAGTTCGGGGTCAGGGATTAAATCAGCCCCAGCATTTT	CSARVRGQGLNQPQHF
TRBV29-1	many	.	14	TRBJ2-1	TGCAGCGTGGGCGGGACCGTACGCTACAATGAGCAGTTCTTC	CSVGGTVRYNEQFF
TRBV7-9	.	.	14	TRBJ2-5	TGTGCCAGCAGCTGGGGGACCACACAAGAGACCCAGTACTTC	CASSWGTTQETQYF
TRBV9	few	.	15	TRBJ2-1	TGTGCCAGCAGCGTAGCGGGAGAGGAGTACAATGAGCAGTTCTTC	CASSVAGEEYNEQFF
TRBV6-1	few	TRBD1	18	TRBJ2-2	TGTGCCAGCATAGTCCACCCGCTGAGACAGGGGAACACCGGGGAGCTGTTTTTT	CASIVHPLRQGNTGELFF
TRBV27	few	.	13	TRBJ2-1	TGTGCCAGCAGTTCGGTCACAAACAATGAGCAGTTCTTC	CASSSVTNNEQFF
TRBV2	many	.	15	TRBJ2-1	TGTGCCAGCAGTGGGAGCGGAGGGCGGGGAAATGAGCAGTTCTTC	CASSGSGGRGNEQFF
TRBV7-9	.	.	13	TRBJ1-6	TGTGCCAGCACGGACATCAATAATTCACCCCTCCACTTT	CASTDINNSPLHF
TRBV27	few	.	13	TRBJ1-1	TGTGCCAGCAGTTTATTTAGGGGAATAGAAGCTTTCTTT	CASSLFRGIEAFF
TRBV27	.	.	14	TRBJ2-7	TGTGCCAGCAGTTCCCACCTCACTAGCTACGAGCAGTACTTC	CASSSHLTSYEQYF
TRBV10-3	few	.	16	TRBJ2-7	TGTGCCATCAGCAACACCCGGGACATCCCATCCTACGAGCAGTACTTC	CAISNTRDIPSYEQYF
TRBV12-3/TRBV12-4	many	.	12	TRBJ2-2	TGTGCCAGCACCAAAGGGGTCGGGGAGCTGTTTTTT	CASTKGVGELFF
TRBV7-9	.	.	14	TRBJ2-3	TGTGCCAGCAGCCGGACAGTTCGCACAGATACGCAGTATTTT	CASSRTVRTDTQYF
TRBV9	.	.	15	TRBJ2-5	TGTGCCAGCAGCGTAGGACTAGGTGGGAGAGAGACCCAGTACTTC	CASSVGLGGRETQYF
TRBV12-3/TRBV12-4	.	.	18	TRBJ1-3	TGTGCCAGCAAATTTAAGGCAGAAACCAGTGGTGGAGGAAACACCATATATTTT	CASKFKAETSGGGNTIYF
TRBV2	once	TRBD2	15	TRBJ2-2	TGTGCCAGCAGCATACTAGCGGGAGGGACCGGGGAGCTGTTTTTT	CASSILAGGTGELFF
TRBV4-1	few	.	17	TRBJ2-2	TGCGCCAGCAGCCAAGATGGGAACAGTCTGGTCACCGGGGAGCTGTTTTTT	CASSQDGNSLVTGELFF
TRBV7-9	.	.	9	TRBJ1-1	TGTGCCAGCAGCGAGGAAGCTTTCTTT	CASSEEAFF
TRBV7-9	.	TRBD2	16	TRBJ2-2	TGTGCCAGCAGCGCGCGGACTAGCGGGAGCCTCGGGGAGCTGTTTTTT	CASSARTSGSLGELFF
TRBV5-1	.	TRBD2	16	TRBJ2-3	TGCGCCAGCAGCTCCCTCCTAGCGGGAGAGGTAGATACGCAGTATTTT	CASSSLLAGEVDTQYF
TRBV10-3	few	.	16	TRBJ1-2	TGTGCCATCAGGGAAGATTACGGGGGCCTTAACTATGGCTACACCTTC	CAIREDYGGLNYGYTF
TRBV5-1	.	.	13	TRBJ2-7	TGCGCCAGCAGTGGTGACAGTACCTACGAGCAGTACTTC	CASSGDSTYEQYF
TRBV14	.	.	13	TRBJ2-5	TGTGCCAGCAGCCAACCGGTTGGAGAGACCCAGTACTTC	CASSQPVGETQYF
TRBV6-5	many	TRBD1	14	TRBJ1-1	TGTGCCAGCAGTTATACAGGGGGTGACACTGAAGCTTTCTTT	CASSYTGGDTEAFF
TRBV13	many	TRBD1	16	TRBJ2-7	TGTGCCAGCAGCCAACGGGGACAGGGGGTAGTTTACGAGCAGTACTTC	CASSQRGQGVVYEQYF
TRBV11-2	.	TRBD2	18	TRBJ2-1	TGTGCCAGCAGCTCGGGGTATGGGCGGGAGACCCCCTACAATGAGCAGTTCTTC	CASSSGYGRETPYNEQFF
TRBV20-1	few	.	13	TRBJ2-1	TGCAGTGCTCCGGCGGGGAGGCTCGATGAGCAGTTCTTC	CSAPAGRLDEQFF
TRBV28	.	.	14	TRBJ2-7	TGTGCCAGCAGGTCCTACAGCAGCTCCTACGAGCAGTACTTC	CASRSYSSSYEQYF
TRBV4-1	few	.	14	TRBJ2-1	TGCGCCAGCAGCCAAGGCGCCGCGCTGGTTGAGCAGTTCTTC	CASSQGAALVEQFF
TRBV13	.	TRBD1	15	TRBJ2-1	TGTGCCAGCAACCATAGGACAGGGATGGGCAATGAGCAGTTCTTC	CASNHRTGMGNEQFF
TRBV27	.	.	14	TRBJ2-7	TGTGCCAGCAAAACGGGACTCTCCAGACACGAGCAGTACTTC	CASKTGLSRHEQYF
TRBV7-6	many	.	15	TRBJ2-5	TGTGCCAGCACAGAGCTGGGGGCCTCTAGGGAGACCCAGTACTTC	CASTELGASRETQYF
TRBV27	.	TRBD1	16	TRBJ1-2	TGTGCCAGCAGTTTTACCAGACAGGGCCCCGGGTATGGCTACACCTTC	CASSFTRQGPGYGYTF
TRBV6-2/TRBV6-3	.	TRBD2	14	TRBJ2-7	TGTGCCAGCAGCCCTCGACTAGCGGGAGTAGAGCAGTACTTC	CASSPRLAGVEQYF
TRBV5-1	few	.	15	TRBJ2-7	TGCGCCAGCAGCTCCACAGGGTTCCCGCCCTACGAGCAGTACTTC	CASSSTGFPPYEQYF
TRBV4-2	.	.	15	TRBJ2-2	TGTGCCAGCAGCCAGCACAGGATGAACACCGGGGAGCTGTTTTTT	CASSQHRMNTGELFF
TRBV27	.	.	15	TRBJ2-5	TGTGCCAGCAGTTTATCCCTGGCTGGGCAAGAGACCCAGTACTTC	CASSLSLAGQETQYF
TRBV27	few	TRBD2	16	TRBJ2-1	TGTGCCAGCAGTTTATTAAGACTAGCGGGGCCTAATGAGCAGTTCTTC	CASSLLRLAGPNEQFF
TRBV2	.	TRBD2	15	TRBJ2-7	TGTGCCAGCATCCCCCGGTGGCGGGAGCCCCCCGAGCAGTACTTC	CASIPRWREPPEQYF
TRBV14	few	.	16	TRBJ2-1	TGTGCCAGCAGCCCGGGTTCCCCGGTCTCCTACAATGAGCAGTTCTTC	CASSPGSPVSYNEQFF
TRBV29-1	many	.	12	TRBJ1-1	TGCAGCGGGGGTTACGTGAACACTGAAGCTTTCTTT	CSGGYVNTEAFF
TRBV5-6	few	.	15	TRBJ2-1	TGTGCCAGCAGCTTGGTGGCTAGCGCCTACAATGAGCAGTTCTTC	CASSLVASAYNEQFF
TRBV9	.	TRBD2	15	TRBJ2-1	TGTGCCAGCAGCGTAAGTGTAGCGGGAAGCCTTGGGCAGTTCTTC	CASSVSVAGSLGQFF
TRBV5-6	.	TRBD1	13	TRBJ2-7	TGTGCCAGCAGCGGACAGGGGCACAACGAGCAGTACTTC	CASSGQGHNEQYF
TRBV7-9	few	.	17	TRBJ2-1	TGTGCCAGCAGCTTATACCCTGCCTCCTTCTCCTACAATGAGCAGTTCTTC	CASSLYPASFSYNEQFF
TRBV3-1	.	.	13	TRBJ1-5	TGTGCCAGCAGCCCGGCTCGCAATCAGCCCCAGCATTTT	CASSPARNQPQHF
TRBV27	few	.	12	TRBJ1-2	TGTGCCAGCAGTTTCCCTTCCGCTGGCTACACCTTC	CASSFPSAGYTF
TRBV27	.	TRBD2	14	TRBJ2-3	TGTGCCAGCAGTCGCGGACTAGCGGGAGTTACGCAGTATTTT	CASSRGLAGVTQYF
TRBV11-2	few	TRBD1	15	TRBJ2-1	TGTGCCAGCAGCCAGCACAGGGGTCCCGACAATGAGCAGTTCTTC	CASSQHRGPDNEQFF
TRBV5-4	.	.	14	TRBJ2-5	TGTGCCAGCAGCTTTCAGGGAGGTTTCGAGACCCAGTACTTC	CASSFQGGFETQYF
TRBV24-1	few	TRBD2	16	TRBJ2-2	TGTGCCACCATTGATAGCGGGAGATCCGTCACCGGGGAGCTGTTTTTT	CATIDSGRSVTGELFF
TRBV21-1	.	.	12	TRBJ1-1	TGTGCCAGCAAGCCGGGACAGGGGGCTTTGTCCTTT	CASKPGQGALSF
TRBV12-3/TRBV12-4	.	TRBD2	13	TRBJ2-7	TGTGCCAGCAGTCTTTGGACTAGCGACGAGCAGTACTTC	CASSLWTSDEQYF
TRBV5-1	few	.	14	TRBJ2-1	TGCGCCAGCAGCTTTAGCGGCCCCAATAATGAGCAGTTCTTC	CASSFSGPNNEQFF